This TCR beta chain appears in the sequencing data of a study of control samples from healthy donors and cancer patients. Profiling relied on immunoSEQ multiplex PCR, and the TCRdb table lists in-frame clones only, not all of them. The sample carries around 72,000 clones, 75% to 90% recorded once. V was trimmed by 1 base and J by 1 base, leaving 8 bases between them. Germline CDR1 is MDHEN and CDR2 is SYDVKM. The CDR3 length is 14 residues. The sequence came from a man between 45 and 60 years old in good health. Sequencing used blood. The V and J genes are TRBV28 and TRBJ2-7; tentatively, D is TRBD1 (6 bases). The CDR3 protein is CASSLSGDSYEQYF. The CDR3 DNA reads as TGTGCCAGCAGTTTATCAGGGGATTCCTACGAGCAGTACTTC.